The 21 T cell receptor beta chains below were found in one sample sequenced in a study of long-term antiretroviral therapy in people with HIV. immunoSEQ v3.0 was run at survey level. Sequencing was performed with immunoSEQ multiplex PCR; in TCRdb, only in-frame clones are kept and a portion is missing. This sample has roughly 28,000 clones, with 65% to 85% found just once. The input for sequencing was unsorted PBMCs, taken 3 years after starting antiretroviral therapy. Receptor source: a man aged 40-49 years with HIV.

This chain links TRBV5-1 with TRBJ2-7, with D uncertain. The CDR3 contains 13 residues. The germline gives CDR1 SGHRS, CDR2 YFSETQ. V lost 4 bases to trimming and J lost 0 bases, with 8 bases between them. The CDR3 here is CASSPTNSYEQYF. The CDR3 coding sequence is TGCGCCAGCAGCCCCACGAACTCCTACGAGCAGTACTTC.

The J gene is TRBJ2-5, the V gene TRBV7-9; TRBD2 agrees at 7 bases. Losses at the gene ends were 5 bases for V and 0 bases for J; bases not matched to a gene: 9. The CDR3 covers 16 residues. Germline V gene data show CDR1 as SEHNR and CDR2 as FQNEAQ (reference sequence). CDR3 nucleotide sequence: TGTGCCAGCAGCGCGAGACTAGCAGAGTACCAAGAGACCCAGTACTTC. Translation gives CASSARLAEYQETQYF.

This clone was recorded only once. The chain recombines TRBV18 with TRBJ1-4, with a weak D call TRBD1 (5 bases). Looked up from germline, CDR1 is KGHSH and CDR2 is LQKENI. The CDR3 runs to 13 residues. Trimming removed 0 bases from V and 8 bases from J, with 7 bases in between. The CDR3 here is CASSPPGDEKLFF. CDR3 DNA: TGTGCCAGCTCACCACCAGGGGACGAAAAACTGTTTTTT.

This chain joins TRBV2 and TRBJ1-5, with D possibly matching TRBD1 (5 bases). Germline V gene lookup returns CDR1 SNHLY and CDR2 FYNNEI. The CDR3 loop spans 13 amino acids. The V gene lost 4 bases and the J gene lost 6 bases, with 10 bases spanning the gap. The CDR3 sequence is CASSGQGSQPQHF. The CDR3 DNA reads TGTGCCAGCAGTGGGCAGGGATCTCAGCCCCAGCATTTT.

The chain carries TRBV10-1 and TRBJ2-3, with unresolved D. The CDR3 has 13 amino acids. Germline loops: CDR1 WNHNN, CDR2 SYGVQD (reference sequence). With 6 bases removed from V and 2 bases from J, the gap between germline ends came to 9 bases. This CDR3 reads CASSMGITDTQYF. The CDR3 coding sequence is TGCGCCAGCAGCATGGGGATCACAGATACGCAGTATTTT.

This rearrangement joins TRBV10-3 to TRBJ1-3, with D possibly being TRBD1 (6 bases). The CDR3 loop spans 16 amino acids. Germline CDR1 and CDR2: ENHRY and SYGVKD. V was cut by 3 bases and J by 0 bases, with 12 bases left in between. CDR3 in DNA: TGTGCCATCAGTGACCCCTTGGGGGCCTCTGGAAACACCATATATTTT. Translated, it gives CAISDPLGASGNTIYF.

This clone was recorded a few times. The genes are TRBV7-2 and TRBJ2-1; D is undetermined. Deletions cut 3 bases from V and 0 bases from J, with 3 bases between. The germline V gene has CDR1 SGHTA and CDR2 FQGNSA. This CDR3 spans 13 amino acids. The CDR3 DNA follows: TGTGCCAGCAGCTTCCCCTCCTACAATGAGCAGTTCTTC. It codes for CASSFPSYNEQFF.

V gene TRBV15 combines with J gene TRBJ1-4; maybe TRBD1 (5 bases). Per the germline V gene, CDR1 is LNHNV and CDR2 is YYDKDF (reference sequence). V gave up 3 bases and J gave up 10 bases, with 15 bases separating them. The CDR3 is 14 residues long. In nucleotides, the CDR3 is TGTGCCACCAGCAGCATCAGAGGGGAAGTAAAACTGTTTTTT. This translates into CATSSIRGEVKLFF.

The chain has TRBV27 and TRBJ2-7; possibly TRBD2 for D (6 bases). Trimming cost V 7 bases and J 1 base, with 14 bases left between them. This CDR3 spans 14 amino acids. Germline V CDR1 and CDR2: MNHEY, SMNVEV (reference sequence). The CDR3 coding sequence is TGTGCCAGCACCTTGACTAGTACTTCCTACGAGCAGTACTTC. Protein product: CASTLTSTSYEQYF.

The CDR3 DNA is TGTGCCAGCTCCGACAGGTTTTTAGCCAAAAACATTCAGTACTTC. The encoded protein is CASSDRFLAKNIQYF. The chain links TRBV18 to TRBJ2-4; maybe TRBD1 (6 bases). The V end was cut by 6 bases, the J end by 0 bases, with 12 bases between. CDR1 is KGHSH and CDR2 is LQKENI in the germline V gene. This CDR3 contains 15 residues.

The V call is TRBV27, the J call TRBJ2-1, with 7 bases identical to TRBD2. Per the germline V gene, CDR1 is MNHEY and CDR2 is SMNVEV (reference sequence). Losses at the gene ends were 6 bases for V and 5 bases for J; bases not matched to a gene: 7. The CDR3 covers 14 residues. The CDR3 is CASSKGTTNNEQFF. In nucleotides, the CDR3 is TGTGCCAGCAGCAAGGGGACTACCAACAATGAGCAGTTCTTC.

This sequence joins TRBV13 and TRBJ2-5, with a weak D call TRBD1 (6 bases). The ends were cut back, 3 bases at V and 4 bases at J, with 15 bases in the middle. CDR1 PRHDT and CDR2 FYEKMQ come from the germline V gene (reference sequence). CDR3 length equals 15 residues. The CDR3 DNA sequence: TGTGCCAGCAGCTTTATACAGGGTGGGGCAGAGACCCAGTACTTC. Its translation is CASSFIQGGAETQYF.

The V gene is TRBV7-9, the J gene TRBJ2-3; D remains ambiguous. Between the trimmed V and J ends, which lost 4 bases and 0 bases, there was a span of 5 bases. The CDR3 is 13 residues long. Per the germline V gene, CDR1 is SEHNR and CDR2 is FQNEAQ (reference sequence). In nucleotides, the CDR3 is TGTGCCAGCAGCTCGACTAGCACAGATACGCAGTATTTT. Residues: CASSSTSTDTQYF.

CDR3 sequence reads: CATGRTYEQYF. The CDR3 DNA reads TGTGCCACAGGACGAACCTACGAGCAGTACTTC. The chain has TRBV2 and TRBJ2-7; D unclear. Trimming left V 10 bases short and J 2 bases short, with 9 bases between. This CDR3 is 11 amino acids long. The germline V gene has CDR1 SNHLY and CDR2 FYNNEI.

V and J are TRBV5-6 and TRBJ2-7; TRBD2 matches 14 bases. Germline V lookup: CDR1 SGHDT, CDR2 YYEEEE. V was clipped by 0 bases and J by 7 bases; unmatched bases: 3. The CDR3 consists of 15 residues. CDR3 bases: TGTGCCAGCAGCTTGGTGGGACTAGCGGGAGTGGAGCAGTACTTC. Amino acids: CASSLVGLAGVEQYF.

The chain has TRBV10-2 and TRBJ2-3; TRBD2 matches 7 bases. The CDR3 has 16 residues. The germline V gene has CDR1 WSHSY and CDR2 SAAADI. The CDR3 nucleotides read TGCGCAACACAAGCTAGCGGCTACAATGGGGGAGATACGCAGTATTTT. It translates to CATQASGYNGGDTQYF.

This chain uses TRBV5-4 with TRBJ2-5, with 15 nucleotides matching TRBD2. The V gene's germline CDR1 is SGHNT and CDR2 YYREEE (reference sequence). V lost 3 bases, J lost 5 bases, and 2 bases stayed unmatched. This CDR3 region has 15 residues. The CDR3 protein is CASSSGTSGGETQYF. CDR3 sequence (DNA): TGTGCCAGCAGCTCCGGGACTAGCGGGGGGGAGACCCAGTACTTC.

The chain is built from TRBV10-2 and TRBJ2-7; TRBD1 matches 8 bases. V lost 10 bases, J lost 1 base, and 9 bases stayed unmatched. Germline values: CDR1 WSHSY, CDR2 SAAADI. The CDR3 is 14 amino acids. As DNA, the CDR3 is TGCGCCACCCGCACGGGACAGGCTTCCTACGAGCAGTACTTC. This sequence encodes CATRTGQASYEQYF.

The gene calls are TRBV5-4 and TRBJ2-7; perhaps TRBD1 as D (5 bases). This CDR3 has 13 residues. Between the trimmed V and J ends, which lost 2 bases and 11 bases, there was a span of 17 bases. Germline CDR1 is SGHNT and CDR2 is YYREEE (reference sequence). Here the CDR3 reads CASSFLDEEGEYF. The CDR3, as DNA: TGTGCCAGCAGCTTTCTCGACGAGGAAGGGGAGTACTTC.

The chain uses TRBV4-2 and TRBJ2-5, with D possibly being TRBD2 (6 bases). Germline-derived CDR1 and CDR2 are LGHNA and YNFKEQ. Trimming left V 0 bases short and J 2 bases short, with 7 bases between. This CDR3 contains 14 residues. CDR3 region: CASSQEGLQETQYF. The CDR3 nucleotides read TGTGCCAGCAGCCAAGAGGGACTTCAAGAGACCCAGTACTTC.

V and J are TRBV4-1 and TRBJ2-7, with TRBD2 matching over 11 bases. V lost 4 bases, J lost 3 bases, and 8 bases stayed unmatched. This CDR3 contains 16 residues. Germline V gene sequence: CDR1 MGHRA, CDR2 YSYEKL. In nucleotides, the CDR3 is TGCGCCAGCAGCCTACTAGCGGGAGTTTATAACTACGAGCAGTACTTC. Translating gives CASSLLAGVYNYEQYF.